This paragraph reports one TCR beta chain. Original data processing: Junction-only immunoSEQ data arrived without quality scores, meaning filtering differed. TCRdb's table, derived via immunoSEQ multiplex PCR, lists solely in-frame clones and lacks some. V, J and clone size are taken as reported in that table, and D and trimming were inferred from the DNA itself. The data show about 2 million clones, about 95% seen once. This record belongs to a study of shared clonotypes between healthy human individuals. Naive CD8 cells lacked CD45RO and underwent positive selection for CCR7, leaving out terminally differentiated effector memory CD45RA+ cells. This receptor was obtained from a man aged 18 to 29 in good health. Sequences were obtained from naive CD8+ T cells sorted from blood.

CDR3 amino acids: CASSLSKGQGQVDEQYF. The CDR3 DNA reads TGTGCCAGCAGCTTAAGTAAGGGACAGGGGCAGGTCGACGAGCAGTACTTC. The chain has TRBV7-9 and TRBJ2-7; 10 bases fit TRBD1. The germline CDR1 and CDR2 sequences are SEHNR and FQNEAQ (reference sequence). The CDR3 is made up of 17 amino acids. With V trimmed by 2 bases and J by 5 bases, 12 bases remained unmatched.